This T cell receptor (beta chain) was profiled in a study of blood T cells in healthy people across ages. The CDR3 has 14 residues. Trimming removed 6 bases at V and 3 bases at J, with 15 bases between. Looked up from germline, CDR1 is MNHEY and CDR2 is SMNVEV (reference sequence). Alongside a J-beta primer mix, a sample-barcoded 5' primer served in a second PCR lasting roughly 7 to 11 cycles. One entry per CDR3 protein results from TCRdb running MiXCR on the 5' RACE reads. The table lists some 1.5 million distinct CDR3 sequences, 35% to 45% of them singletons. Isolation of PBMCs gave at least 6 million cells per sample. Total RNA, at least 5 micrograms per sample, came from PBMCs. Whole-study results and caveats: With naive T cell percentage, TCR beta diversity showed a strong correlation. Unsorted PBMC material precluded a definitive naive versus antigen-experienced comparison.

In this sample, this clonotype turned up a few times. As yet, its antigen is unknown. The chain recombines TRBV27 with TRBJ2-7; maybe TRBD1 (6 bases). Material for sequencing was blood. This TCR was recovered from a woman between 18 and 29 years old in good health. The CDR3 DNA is TGTGCCAGCAGCCAACAGGGTACTCACTACGAGCAGTACTTC. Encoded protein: CASSQQGTHYEQYF.